The entry below gives a single T cell receptor (beta chain) sequence along with its context. Its antigen is as yet unknown. Time point given: 2013-2014 season, 7 days after vaccination. Between about 35 and 110 mL of blood was drawn per time point. Sorted cTfh were non-naive CD4+CXCR5+PD-1+, either ICOS+CD38+ or ICOS-CD38-. Assay used: immunoSEQ multiplex PCR; TCRdb lists only in-frame clones, some missing. Altogether 8,500 to 9,000 clones are present, about 83% being singletons, with the ten largest covering 3% to 3.5%. Germline assignment: CDR1 LNHNV and CDR2 YYDKDF (reference sequence). This CDR3 spans 18 amino acids. Trimming cost V 0 bases and J 5 bases; bases outside gene matches: 12. The data derive from a study of follicular helper T cells after annual influenza vaccination. Study-wide findings and caveats: ICOS+CD38+ cTfh clonality tracked population frequency, and its change tracked circulating plasmablast change.

This material consisted of CXCR5+ CD38- circulating T follicular helper cells from blood, taken 7 days after influenza vaccination. Indicated subset: circulating Tfh, non-naive CD4+CXCR5+PD-1+ (ICOS+CD38+ or ICOS-CD38-). The chain has TRBV15 and TRBJ2-5, with 10 positions matching TRBD2. This clonotype originated in an adult who received the influenza vaccine. The CDR3 DNA follows: TGTGCCACCAGCAGAGATCGTAGGGCTAGCGGGAGTCCGGAGACCCAGTACTTC. It yields the protein CATSRDRRASGSPETQYF.